This TCR beta chain was documented in a study of blood T cell repertoires in COVID-19. Overall study: Specimens from acute and convalescent COVID-19 originated in the United States, Italy and Spain. T cells, B-cell-depleted T cells, or PBMCs supplied cDNA or gDNA.

The table came from immunoSEQ multiplex PCR; TCRdb's copy has only in-frame clones and leaves some out. The sample lists roughly 230,000 clones; roughly nine tenths were seen once. Sequencing was performed on peripheral blood. The receptor was derived from a woman aged 40 to 50 who had recovered from COVID-19.

The CDR3 protein is CASSLDRVDSPLHF. The CDR3 DNA sequence: TGTGCCAGCAGCTTGGACAGGGTAGATTCACCCCTCCACTTT. The rearrangement joins TRBV5-6 to TRBJ1-6; D might be TRBD1 (6 bases). Trimming pared 0 bases from V and 8 bases from J, leaving 9 bases between. CDR1 and CDR2 (germline): SGHDT, YYEEEE. This CDR3 is built from 14 residues.